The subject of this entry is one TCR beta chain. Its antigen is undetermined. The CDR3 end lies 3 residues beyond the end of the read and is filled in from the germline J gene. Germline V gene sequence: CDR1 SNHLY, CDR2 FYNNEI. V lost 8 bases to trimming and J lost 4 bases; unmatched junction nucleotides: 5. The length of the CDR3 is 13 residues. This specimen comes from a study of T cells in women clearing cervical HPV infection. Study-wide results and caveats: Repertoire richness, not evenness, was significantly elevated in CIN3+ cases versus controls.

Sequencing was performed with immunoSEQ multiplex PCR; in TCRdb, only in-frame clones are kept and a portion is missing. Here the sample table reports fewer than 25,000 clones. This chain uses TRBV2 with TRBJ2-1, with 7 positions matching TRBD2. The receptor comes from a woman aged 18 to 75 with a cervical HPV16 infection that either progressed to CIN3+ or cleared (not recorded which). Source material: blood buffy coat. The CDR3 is CASERDLYNEQFF. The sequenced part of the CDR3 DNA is TGTGCCAGCGAGCGGGACTTGTACAATGAG. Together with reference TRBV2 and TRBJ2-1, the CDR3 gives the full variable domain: EPEVTQTPSHQVTQMGQEVILRCVPISNHLYFYWYRQILGQKVEFLVSFYNNEISEKSEIFDDQFSVERPDGSNFTLKIRSTKLEDSAMYFCASERDLYNEQFFGPGTRLTVL.